This TCR beta chain was identified during a study of Graves' ophthalmopathy and Graves' hyperthyroidism. For the study at large: Peripheral blood sampling preceded any treatment and occurred at initial diagnosis.

As the template, RNA transcripts were used to amplify TCR beta CDR3 regions. The authors performed first-round RT-PCR with HTBI primers and then a second-round multiplex PCR. Via MiXCR, TCRdb re-called the multiplex PCR reads, giving one row per CDR3 protein. This sample yields about 16,000 distinct CDR3 sequences, of which 46% are seen a single time; about 25% belongs to the top ten. As the starting material, 9.5 to 10 ml of fresh peripheral blood yielded the PBMCs. The CDR3 numbers 15 amino acids, ends counted. The germline gives CDR1 DFQATT, CDR2 SNEGSKA (reference sequence). Note on this clonotype: The CDR3 does not end in the conserved phenylalanine or tryptophan, so this is likely a read error. Because the CDR3's place on the DNA is in doubt, the DNA is left out and the CDR3 is given as listed by TCRdb.

The chain carries TRBV20-1 and TRBJ2-6. This sequence originates from a woman between 35 and 50 years old with stable Graves' hyperthyroidism. Sequenced material: peripheral blood. The CDR3 sequence: CSARPYTSGANVRTC.